This T cell receptor (beta chain) was captured in a study of blood T cell dynamics during melanoma immunotherapy. Whole-study results and caveats: PBMC repertoires of eventual disease-control patients split at W3 into clonality or diversity gains. Whether repertoire-driving clones were melanoma-specific could not be determined.

Noted time point: week 3, after first cycle of checkpoint inhibitor. Trimming pared 0 bases from V and 10 bases from J, leaving 22 bases between. The CDR3 covers 17 residues. CDR1 KGHSH and CDR2 LQKENI come from the germline V gene. Profiled with immunoSEQ multiplex PCR; TCRdb holds only in-frame clones, not every one. The repertoire holds 9,500 to 15,000 clones, approximately 88% seen once, with roughly 4% in the top ten. About this clone itself: Its antigen is not known.

V and J are TRBV18 and TRBJ2-1, with D tentatively TRBD2 (6 bases). The starting material was blood, obtained from a patient treated with checkpoint blockade. This sequence was found in a human donor with melanoma. CDR3 sequence reads: CASSPPLGLQSPREQFF. In DNA form, the CDR3 reads TGTGCCAGCTCACCACCACTGGGACTCCAATCTCCTCGGGAGCAGTTCTTC.